This TCR beta chain was recorded in a study of blood T cell repertoires in COVID-19. Across the study: T cells, B-cell-depleted T cells, or PBMCs provided the cDNA or gDNA that served as material.

CDR1 is SNHLY, CDR2 FYNNEI, per germline. The CDR3 sequence is 13 residues long. TCRdb's copy holds only in-frame clones and misses some; the assay was immunoSEQ multiplex PCR. The table shows 200,000 or so clones, with around 88% occurring only once. As for this clone: The junction departs from the called germline gene at one end, perhaps through a read error.

In assigning cohorts, the study relied on participant-reported clinical history. The TCR originated in a middle-aged woman with acute COVID-19. This chain connects TRBV2 to TRBJ2-7; TRBD1 might be the D (6 bases). Sequencing used PBMCs or T cells enriched from blood (not recorded which). This CDR3 is CASSEGGVGASDF. The CDR3 nucleotides are TGTGCCAGCAGTGAAGGAGGGGTGGGGGCTTCAGACTTC.